This T cell receptor beta chain is from a study of T-cell memory formation after mild COVID-19. About the research overall: Across donors, TCR clusters were largely donor specific.

This CDR3 is 13 amino acids long. V dropped 4 bases and J dropped 4; count of bases not matched to a gene: 5. The germline gives CDR1 DFQATT, CDR2 SNEGSKA (reference sequence). Overall study findings and caveats: CD4+ contracting clones lay mainly in CM and EM, CD8+ ones in EMRA. Whereas later expanders leaned CD4+, clones contracting day 15 to 85 showed a balanced CD4/CD8 makeup.

Employing constant-segment primers, 5'RACE generated TCR alpha and TCR beta cDNA libraries bearing sample barcodes and UMIs. TCRdb passed the 5' RACE reads through MiXCR, listing each CDR3 protein once. The sample holds approximately 440,000 distinct CDR3 sequences, 15% to 25% seen once. This clonotype was counted between two and nine times. The antigen remains unidentified. Specimen: PBMCs or a T cell subset sorted from them (not recorded which). V is TRBV20-1 and J is TRBJ1-2; 8 nucleotides align to TRBD1. The receptor's source is an adult woman who had mild COVID-19 (a few samples of this study predate the infection). Cell type and time point are not known. Here the CDR3 DNA reads TGCAGTGCTACCAGGGGGCTGGGCTATGGCTACACCTTC. Translated: CSATRGLGYGYTF.